What follows describes a single T cell receptor (beta chain). Version v3.0 of the immunoSEQ assay was performed at survey level. A target of roughly 40,000-50,000 T-cell genomes per sample was set for sequencing. This table comes from immunoSEQ multiplex PCR, and its TCRdb copy is limited to in-frame clones, with some not included. The sample includes fewer than 30,000 clones, 80% to 85% seen only once; the top ten take approximately 10%. These data belong to a study of long-term antiretroviral therapy in people with HIV. Per germline, CDR1 SGHNT and CDR2 YYREEE (reference sequence). V was clipped by 3 bases and J by 0 bases, with 12 bases between them. This CDR3 contains 15 residues.

Here the sequenced sample was unsorted PBMCs, taken almost 2.9 years after starting antiretroviral therapy. The J gene is TRBJ1-2, the V gene TRBV5-4, with unresolved D. The TCR sequence derives from a man younger than 40 with HIV. The CDR3 DNA reads as TGTGCCAGCAGCTCACCGGGAGTCACTAACTATGGCTACACCTTC. This codes for CASSSPGVTNYGYTF.